Below are 3 T cell receptor beta chains sequenced from a single sample in a study of T cell repertoires in cytomegalovirus infection. TCRdb processed the reads anew with MiXCR; each CDR3 protein has one entry. The sample holds 150,000 to 200,000 distinct CDR3 sequences, roughly 20% seen once. Sequences were obtained from PBMCs. These receptors were taken from a human donor in good health (CMV status not recorded). Some clones in this sample may be carry-over from other donors' samples.

In this sample, this clonotype turned up a few times. The chain carries TRBV2 and TRBJ2-2; D possibly corresponds to TRBD1 (5 bases). This CDR3 has 15 amino acids. V lost 7 bases to trimming and J lost 2 bases, with 14 bases between them. CDR1 and CDR2 from the germline V gene are SNHLY and FYNNEI. The CDR3 here is CASKGYGHNTGELFF. The CDR3 DNA reads TGTGCCAGCAAAGGGTACGGACACAACACCGGGGAGCTGTTTTTT.

This clonotype was seen more than once but under ten times. DNA for the CDR3: TGTGCCAGCAGCGGCGGGAGGTCAAGGGAGCAGTACTTC. Translating it yields CASSGGRSREQYF. The chain recombines TRBV28 with TRBJ2-7; 8 nucleotides line up with TRBD2. The CDR3 runs to 13 residues. Germline CDR1 is MDHEN and CDR2 is SYDVKM. V lost 6 bases, J lost 7 bases, and 8 bases stayed unmatched. Looking up the rest from reference TRBV28 and TRBJ2-7 gives the full variable domain: DVKVTQSSRYLVKRTGEKVFLECVQDMDHENMFWYRQDPGLGLRLIYFSYDVKMKEKGDIPEGYSVSREKKERFSLILESASTNQTSMYLCASSGGRSREQYFGPGTRLTVT.

The chain links TRBV7-4 to TRBJ1-2, with a possible D match to TRBD1 (5 bases). The CDR3 sequence is 16 residues long. Trimming removed 2 bases at V and 1 base at J, with 14 bases between. Germline V CDR1 and CDR2: SGHVT, SQSDAQ. The chain's CDR3 is CASSLFGTEYNYGYTF. CDR3 sequence (DNA): TGTGCCAGCAGCTTATTCGGGACGGAGTATAACTATGGCTACACCTTC.